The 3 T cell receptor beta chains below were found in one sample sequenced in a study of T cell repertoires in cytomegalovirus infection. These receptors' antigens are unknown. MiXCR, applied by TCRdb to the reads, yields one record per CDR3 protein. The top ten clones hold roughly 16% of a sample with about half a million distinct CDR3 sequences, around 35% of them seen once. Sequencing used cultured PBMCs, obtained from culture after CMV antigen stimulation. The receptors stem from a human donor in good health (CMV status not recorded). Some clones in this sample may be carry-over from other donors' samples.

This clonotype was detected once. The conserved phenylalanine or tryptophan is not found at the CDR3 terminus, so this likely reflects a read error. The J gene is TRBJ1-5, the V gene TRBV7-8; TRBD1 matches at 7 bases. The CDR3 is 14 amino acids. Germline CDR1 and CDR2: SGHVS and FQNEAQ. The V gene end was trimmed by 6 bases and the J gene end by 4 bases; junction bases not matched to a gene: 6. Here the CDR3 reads CASSGGGGNQPQHC. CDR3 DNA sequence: TGTGCCAGCAGTGGAGGGGGCGGTAATCAGCCCCAGCATTGT.

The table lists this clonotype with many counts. CDR3 sequence reads: CASSLGTSGTQETQYF. CDR3 DNA sequence: TGTGCCAGCAGCTTAGGAACTAGCGGGACACAAGAGACCCAGTACTTC. The V call is TRBV7-2, the J call TRBJ2-5, with TRBD2 identical over 10 bases. After removal of 1 base from V and 2 bases from J, the junction contained 4 bases not matched to a gene. CDR1 is SGHTA and CDR2 is FQGNSA in the germline V gene. The CDR3 is 16 residues long.

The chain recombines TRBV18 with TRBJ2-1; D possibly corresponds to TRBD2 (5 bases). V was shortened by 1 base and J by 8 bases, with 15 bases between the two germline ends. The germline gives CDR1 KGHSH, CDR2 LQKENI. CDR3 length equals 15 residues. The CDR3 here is CASSPRVGESYEQFF. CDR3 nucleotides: TGTGCCAGCTCACCACGGGTGGGAGAAAGCTATGAGCAGTTCTTC.